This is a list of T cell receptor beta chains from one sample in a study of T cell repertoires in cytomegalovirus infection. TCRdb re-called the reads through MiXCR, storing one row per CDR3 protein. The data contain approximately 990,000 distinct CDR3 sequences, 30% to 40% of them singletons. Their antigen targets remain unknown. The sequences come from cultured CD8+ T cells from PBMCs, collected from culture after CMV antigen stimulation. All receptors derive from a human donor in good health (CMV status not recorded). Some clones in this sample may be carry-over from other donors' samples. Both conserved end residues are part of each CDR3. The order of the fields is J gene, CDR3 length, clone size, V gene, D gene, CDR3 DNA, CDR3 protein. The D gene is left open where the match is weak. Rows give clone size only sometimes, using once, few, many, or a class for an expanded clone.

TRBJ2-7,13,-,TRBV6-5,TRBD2,TGTGCCAGCCGGGGGGGGGCGAGTGGCGAGCAGTACTTC,CASRGGASGEQYF
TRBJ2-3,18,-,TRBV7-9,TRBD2,TGTGCCAGCAGCCGGACTAGCGGGGGGGCCATGAGCACAGATACGCAGTATTTT,CASSRTSGGAMSTDTQYF
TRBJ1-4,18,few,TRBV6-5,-,TGTGCCAGCAGTTACTCGATCAACAGCCGTACGGAGAATGAAAAACTGTTTTTT,CASSYSINSRTENEKLFF
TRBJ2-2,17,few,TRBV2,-,TGTGCCAGCAGTGATAGAGGGCCGTTCGCGAACACCGGGGAGCTGTTTTTT,CASSDRGPFANTGELFF
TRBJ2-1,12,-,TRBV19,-,TGTGCCACCGGACTAAAGTACAATGAGCAGTTCTTC,CATGLKYNEQFF
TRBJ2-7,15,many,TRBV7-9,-,TGTGCCAGCAGCTTTATGGACAGTGGAAGCTTAGAGCAGTACTTC,CASSFMDSGSLEQYF
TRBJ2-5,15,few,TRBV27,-,TGTGCCAGCAGTTTAAGTACGGGCGGGGACGAGACCCAGTACTTC,CASSLSTGGDETQYF
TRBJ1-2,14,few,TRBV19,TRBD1,TGTGCCAGTAGTGCTTGGGACAGGGGAAATGGCTACACCTTC,CASSAWDRGNGYTF
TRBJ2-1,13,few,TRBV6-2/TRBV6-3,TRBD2,TGTGCCAGCCTAGCGGGGGGCCACAATGAGCAGTTCTTC,CASLAGGHNEQFF
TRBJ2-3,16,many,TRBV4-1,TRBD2,TGCGCCAGCAGCCAAGGACTAGCGGGGGGAACAGATACGCAGTATTTT,CASSQGLAGGTDTQYF